The 4 T cell receptor beta chains below were found in one sample sequenced in a study of beta chain features in type 1 diabetes. Study-level points and caveats: Moderately but significantly shorter TCRB CDR3s were found in Type 1 diabetes patients in all four CD4+ subsets.

TCRB transcripts that were expressed got sequenced, as all of the isolated RNA had been reverse transcribed. TCRdb's table, derived via immunoSEQ multiplex PCR, lists solely in-frame clones and lacks some. The sample records 600,000 or so clones, approximately 13% being singletons. Their cognate antigens are unknown. What was sequenced was naive CD4+ T cells from blood. These TCRs come from a man aged 25-45 years with type 1 diabetes.

This clone came up a few times. The chain combines TRBV30 with TRBJ1-2; 9 bases agree with TRBD1. This CDR3 contains 11 residues. The germline CDR1 and CDR2 sequences are GTSNPN and SVGIG (reference sequence). Trimming took 8 bases from V and 5 from J; bases not matched to a gene: 3. The CDR3 region has the DNA TGTGCCGGGACAGGGACTTATGGCTACACCTTC. Translation: CAGTGTYGYTF.

This clone turned up a few times. This chain connects TRBV5-6 to TRBJ1-5; maybe TRBD1 (5 bases). Germline V gene data show CDR1 as SGHDT and CDR2 as YYEEEE. The CDR3 loop spans 15 amino acids. Trimming took 4 bases from V and 3 from J, leaving 14 bases between them. In nucleotides, the CDR3 is TGTGCCAGCAGCACAGGACGGTCGGACAATCAGCCCCAGCATTTT. Residues: CASSTGRSDNQPQHF.

This clone came up once. J is TRBJ2-7 and V is TRBV10-2; 11 nucleotides line up with TRBD1. The CDR3 loop spans 17 amino acids. Trimming removed 9 bases from V and 2 bases from J; junction bases left unmatched: 15. Germline V gene lookup returns CDR1 WSHSY and CDR2 SAAADI. DNA for the CDR3: TGCGCCAGTGCCCGGGACAGGGGGACTGGTATGACCTACGAGCAGTACTTC. Translated, it gives CASARDRGTGMTYEQYF.

This clone was detected a few times. This sequence joins TRBV7-2 and TRBJ1-2; TRBD1 matches at 7 bases. V shed 5 bases, J shed 3 bases, and the junction held 3 bases outside the gene matches. Per germline, CDR1 SGHTA and CDR2 FQGNSA. This CDR3 contains 13 residues. DNA of the CDR3: TGTGCCAGCAGCGGACAGGACGACTATGGCTACACCTTC. It specifies CASSGQDDYGYTF.